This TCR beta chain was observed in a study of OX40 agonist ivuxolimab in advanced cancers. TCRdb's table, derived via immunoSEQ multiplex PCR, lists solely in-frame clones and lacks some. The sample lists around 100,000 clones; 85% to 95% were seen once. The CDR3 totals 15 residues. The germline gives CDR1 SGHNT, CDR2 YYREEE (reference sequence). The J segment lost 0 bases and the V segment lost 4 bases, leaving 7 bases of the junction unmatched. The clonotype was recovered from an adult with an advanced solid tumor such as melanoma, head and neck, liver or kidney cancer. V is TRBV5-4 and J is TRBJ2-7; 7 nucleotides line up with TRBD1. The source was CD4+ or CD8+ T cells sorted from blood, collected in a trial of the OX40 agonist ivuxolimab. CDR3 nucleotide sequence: TGTGCCAGCAGCACCGGGACAGCCTACTCCTACGAGCAGTACTTC. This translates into CASSTGTAYSYEQYF.